These 13 T cell receptor beta chains were sequenced from one sample in a study of cytomegalovirus exposure and HLA in healthy donors (dated by TCRdb to between 2016 and 2019). Library prep was done by the immunoSEQ multiplex PCR assay. For the multiplex PCR, a mixture combining 60 forward primers for TCR Vbeta segments and 13 reverse primers for TCR Jbeta segments was used. The immuneACCESS repertoire file appears here via TCRdb, limited to in-frame rearrangements. These files lack a portion of the clones; in checked studies, under half of the deficit traces to unresolved V genes, and the cause of the others is not known. This sample has about 150,000 clones in its table, and around 74% of those were observed once. The ten largest clones represent under 1.5% of the sample. The sample comprised PBMCs. The receptors shown here come from a man aged 18 to 30 in good health and CMV-seronegative.

This clone was found once. This sequence joins TRBV11-2 and TRBJ2-7; TRBD2 agrees at 7 bases. The germline gives CDR1 SGHAT, CDR2 FQNNGV. Unmatched junction bases numbered 5, after V lost 0 bases and J lost 6 bases. This CDR3 comprises 14 residues. The CDR3 reads CASSLDRPGGEQYF. For the CDR3, the DNA is TGTGCCAGCAGCTTAGACAGGCCGGGGGGCGAGCAGTACTTC.

This clone was detected only once. The chain is built from TRBV7-9 and TRBJ2-7; 8 bases are shared with TRBD1. The trim removed 5 bases at V and 0 bases at J, leaving 9 bases unmatched. From germline, CDR1 is SEHNR and CDR2 FQNEAQ (reference sequence). This CDR3 is 16 amino acids long. CDR3 region: CASSPGRDRSSYEQYF. For the CDR3, the DNA is TGTGCCAGCAGCCCTGGCCGGGACAGGAGCTCCTACGAGCAGTACTTC.

This chain links TRBV27 with TRBJ2-7, with D perhaps TRBD1 (5 bases). Germline CDR1 reads MNHEY; CDR2 reads SMNVEV (reference sequence). V was shortened by 5 bases and J by 1 base, with 12 bases between the two germline ends. The CDR3 extends over 14 amino acids. CDR3 bases: TGTGCCAGCAGTGGGCCGGCAGGGTCCTACGAGCAGTACTTC. It codes for CASSGPAGSYEQYF.

V and J are TRBV4-1 and TRBJ2-3, with TRBD2 as a possible D gene (6 bases). V lost 4 bases, J lost 5 bases, and 13 bases lay in between. Germline V CDR1 and CDR2: MGHRA, YSYEKL. The CDR3 loop spans 14 amino acids. This CDR3 is CASSRGLTQDTQYF. The DNA for the CDR3 is TGCGCCAGCAGCCGGGGACTCACACAAGATACGCAGTATTTT.

This rearrangement joins TRBV5-1 to TRBJ2-5; weak D call: TRBD1 (7 bases). The J call is in doubt because the DNA end fits TRBJ2-7 better. Germline V lookup: CDR1 SGHRS, CDR2 YFSETQ. This CDR3 contains 15 residues. As DNA, the CDR3 is TGCGCCAGCAGCTTACAGGCAGGGGGGAATTACGAGCAGTACTTC. Translating it yields CASSLQAGGNYEQYF.

This chain joins TRBV28 and TRBJ1-2; TRBD1 agrees at 10 bases. CDR3 length equals 13 residues. With 6 bases clipped from V and 6 bases from J, the junction kept 4 bases outside the gene matches. The germline V gene has CDR1 MDHEN and CDR2 SYDVKM. The CDR3 region is CASRGQGRDGYTF. In DNA form, the CDR3 reads TGTGCCAGCAGGGGACAGGGGCGCGATGGCTACACCTTC.

The V call is TRBV5-4, the J call TRBJ2-7; perhaps TRBD1 as D (6 bases). There are 13 residues in the CDR3. Germline V gene lookup returns CDR1 SGHNT and CDR2 YYREEE (reference sequence). The ends were cut back, 0 bases at V and 6 bases at J, with 10 bases in the middle. The CDR3 DNA reads as TGTGCCAGCAGCTTGGGTACAGGGCCCGAGCAGTACTTC. Translation gives CASSLGTGPEQYF.

The chain carries TRBV4-3 and TRBJ2-1, with 11 nucleotides matching TRBD2. From germline, CDR1 is LGHNA and CDR2 YSLEER. The V and J ends lost 3 bases and 4 bases, in that order; junction bases with no gene match: 5. This CDR3 is 16 amino acids long. CDR3 DNA: TGCGCCAGCAGCCATGCCGGGACTAGCGGTTACAATGAGCAGTTCTTC. Its translation is CASSHAGTSGYNEQFF.

This rearrangement joins TRBV2 to TRBJ2-4; weak D call: TRBD2 (5 bases). Between the trimmed V and J ends, which lost 10 bases and 8 bases, there was a span of 18 bases. The germline gives CDR1 SNHLY, CDR2 FYNNEI. The CDR3 has 13 residues. The CDR3 DNA follows: TGTGCCACCCGGGATTTTGTTCGGGACATTCAGTACTTC. Its protein product is CATRDFVRDIQYF.

The J gene is TRBJ2-5, the V gene TRBV7-2; TRBD2 might be the D (6 bases). Germline V gives CDR1 SGHTA, CDR2 FQGNSA. The ends were cut back, 5 bases at V and 2 bases at J, with 9 bases in the middle. The CDR3 is 13 amino acids. CDR3 sequence reads: CASSPTRQETQYF. The CDR3 DNA follows: TGTGCCAGCAGCCCGACTAGACAAGAGACCCAGTACTTC.

The chain links TRBV6-5 to TRBJ2-2, with 10 bases aligning to TRBD2. Germline values: CDR1 MNHEY, CDR2 SVGAGI. With V trimmed by 8 bases and J by 1 base, 1 base remained unmatched. CDR3 size: 14 residues. CDR3 sequence reads: CASRTSGNTGELFF. Written as DNA, the CDR3 is TGTGCCAGCCGGACTAGCGGGAACACCGGGGAGCTGTTTTTT.

The J gene is TRBJ1-6, the V gene TRBV7-8; D is undetermined. The CDR3 consists of 12 residues. CDR1 is SGHVS and CDR2 is FQNEAQ in the germline V gene. With 0 bases removed from V and 12 bases from J, the gap between germline ends came to 6 bases. The CDR3 nucleotides read TGTGCCAGCAGCTTAGCCTACCGACCCCTCCACTTT. It yields the protein CASSLAYRPLHF.

V is TRBV11-2 and J is TRBJ2-1; D not resolved. The ends were cut back, 11 bases at V and 0 bases at J, with 8 bases in the middle. The CDR3 extends over 12 amino acids. Germline CDR1 reads SGHAT; CDR2 reads FQNNGV. Here the CDR3 DNA reads TGTGCCGGCAAGAGCTCCTACAATGAGCAGTTCTTC. Translated: CAGKSSYNEQFF.